This TCR beta chain was observed in a study of T cells in Graves' hyperthyroidism and ophthalmopathy. V gave up 6 bases and J gave up 6 bases, with 12 bases separating them. The CDR3 is 12 amino acids. Looked up from germline, CDR1 is DFQATT and CDR2 is SNEGSKA (reference sequence). The TCR beta CDR3 regions underwent amplification using RNA transcripts as the source. The TCR CDR3 first-round RT-PCR relied on the HTBI primer set. TCRdb fed the multiplex PCR reads into MiXCR, producing one record per CDR3 protein. The sample records about 260,000 distinct CDR3 sequences, about 20% being singletons. Subjects with ophthalmopathy showed a Clinical Activity Score no lower than 3, a NOSPECS grade no lower than 4, and a duration shorter than 3 months.

The sequence was collected from a man aged 30 to 39 with Graves' ophthalmopathy. The V gene is TRBV20-1, the J gene TRBJ2-1; D may correspond to TRBD1 or TRBD2 (5 bases each). The sequenced sample was blood. The CDR3 DNA follows: TGCAGTGCCCAGACGGGGCGCAATGAGCAGTTCTTC. This translates into CSAQTGRNEQFF.